The 14 T cell receptor beta chains below were found in one sample sequenced in a study of CD8 T cells in Susac syndrome. RNA was extracted with the RNeasy kit, and a quantity of about 0.5 to 1 ug was reverse transcribed using random hexamers. TCRdb ran MiXCR on the immunoSEQ multiplex PCR reads and lists one entry per CDR3 protein. Among 70,000 or so distinct CDR3 sequences listed, about 94% were seen once. Specimen: CD8+ T cells from PBMCs. These TCRs come from a human donor with multiple sclerosis.

The chain couples TRBV5-4 to TRBJ1-1; D remains ambiguous. The V end was cut by 1 base, the J end by 6 bases, with 10 bases between. CDR1 and CDR2 (germline): SGHNT, YYREEE (reference sequence). CDR3 size: 13 residues. The CDR3 bases are TGTGCCAGCAGCTTGATGGGAAGCGCTGAAGCTTTCTTT. It is translated as CASSLMGSAEAFF. The variable domain in full, with the rest retrieved from reference TRBV5-4 and TRBJ1-1, is ETGVTQSPTHLIKTRGQQVTLRCSSQSGHNTVSWYQQALGQGPQFIFQYYREEENGRGNFPPRFSGLQFPNYSSELNVNALELDDSALYLCASSLMGSAEAFFGQGTRLTVV.

The V gene is TRBV3-1, the J gene TRBJ2-5; maybe TRBD1 (6 bases). Trimming left V 4 bases short and J 5 bases short, with 17 bases between. CDR3 length: 15 residues. Germline CDR1 reads LGHDT; CDR2 reads YNNKEL (reference sequence). In DNA, the CDR3 is TGTGCCAGCAGCCGCCCCGGCAGGGGAGATGAGACCCAGTACTTC. It specifies CASSRPGRGDETQYF.

This clonotype was seen only a few times. The gene calls are TRBV29-1 and TRBJ2-7; the match to TRBD1 covers 7 bases. This CDR3 comprises 13 residues. Germline V gene lookup returns CDR1 SQVTM and CDR2 ANQGSEA. J was trimmed by 0 bases and V by 6 bases; bases with no gene match: 5. The CDR3 DNA sequence: TGCAGCGTACGACAGGGCTTCTCCTACGAGCAGTACTTC. Encoded protein: CSVRQGFSYEQYF.

This chain uses TRBV25-1 with TRBJ2-4; D is ambiguous. The germline CDR1 and CDR2 sequences are MGHDK and SYGVNS. V lost 6 bases and J lost 5, with 14 bases in between. This CDR3 is built from 14 residues. The DNA of the CDR3 is TGTGCCAGCAGCCGTTCCGGGCTCGAAAACATTCAGTACTTC. It yields the protein CASSRSGLENIQYF.

This sequence joins TRBV7-8 and TRBJ1-1; tentatively, D is TRBD1 (5 bases). V lost 7 bases and J 4 bases, leaving 22 bases between the germline ends. From germline, CDR1 is SGHVS and CDR2 FQNEAQ. The CDR3 spans 16 residues. The CDR3 protein is CASIPWGGGRGTEAFF. The CDR3 nucleotides are TGTGCCAGCATCCCCTGGGGGGGAGGTCGTGGCACTGAAGCTTTCTTT.

The CDR3 DNA is TGTGCCAGCAGCCAAGATCCAAGGGACTCCTACAATGAGCAGTTCTTC. Translated, it gives CASSQDPRDSYNEQFF. The genes are TRBV14 and TRBJ2-1, with D uncertain. The CDR3 is 16 residues long. The V end was cut by 0 bases, the J end by 0 bases, with 9 bases between. Germline V gives CDR1 SGHDN, CDR2 FVKESK.

This chain joins TRBV7-2 and TRBJ2-2; D unclear. Germline V CDR1 and CDR2: SGHTA, FQGNSA. This CDR3 is 14 amino acids long. V dropped 7 bases and J dropped 2 bases, with 11 bases sitting between them. CDR3 in amino acids: CASTPPTNTGELFF. As DNA, the CDR3 is TGTGCCAGCACCCCGCCTACCAACACCGGGGAGCTGTTTTTT.

This rearrangement joins TRBV5-6 to TRBJ1-2; D is unclear. Germline lookup yields CDR1 SGHDT and CDR2 YYEEEE. The CDR3 length is 16 residues. Trimming left V 1 base short and J 4 bases short, with 17 bases between. The CDR3 sequence is CASSLRGVASLYGYTF. CDR3 sequence (DNA): TGTGCCAGCAGCTTGAGAGGCGTAGCCTCCCTCTATGGCTACACCTTC.

The chain employs TRBV25-1 and TRBJ2-4; D gene unclear. Germline CDR1 and CDR2: MGHDK and SYGVNS. CDR3 length: 17 amino acids. Trimming took off 3 bases at V and 5 bases at J, with 20 bases between the two ends. The CDR3 is CASSDPNPYQDENIQYF. CDR3 nucleotide sequence: TGTGCCAGCAGTGACCCCAATCCGTATCAGGACGAAAACATTCAGTACTTC.

V is TRBV7-6 and J is TRBJ2-7; no definite D call. Germline assignment: CDR1 SGHVS and CDR2 FNYEAQ. The CDR3 has 12 amino acids. Deletions cut 0 bases from V and 8 bases from J, with 8 bases between. The CDR3 DNA reads TGTGCCAGCAGCTTAGCTTTAGAAAAGCAGTACTTC. Translation gives CASSLALEKQYF.

V gene TRBV4-1 combines with J gene TRBJ2-2; D is unclear. Germline V gives CDR1 MGHRA, CDR2 YSYEKL. The CDR3 is 11 residues long. Trimming stripped 4 bases from V and 11 bases from J, with 8 bases between. The DNA of the CDR3 is TGCGCCAGCAGCCGGCGAGAAGAGCTGTTTTTT. Translation: CASSRREELFF.

This clonotype was observed a single time. The chain joins TRBV27 to TRBJ2-7, with D unclear. V lost 2 bases and J 4 bases, leaving 24 bases between the germline ends. The CDR3 spans 18 residues. Germline V gives CDR1 MNHEY, CDR2 SMNVEV (reference sequence). The DNA for the CDR3 is TGTGCCAGCAGTTTAGCCTCAACTCTCCGGGCCCTACATTACGAGCAGTACTTC. Encoded protein: CASSLASTLRALHYEQYF.

This rearrangement joins TRBV29-1 to TRBJ2-3; a weak D match, TRBD2 (5 bases). This CDR3 comprises 13 residues. V dropped 3 bases and J dropped 1 base, with 8 bases sitting between them. Germline CDR1 SQVTM, CDR2 ANQGSEA. CDR3 region: CSVEWRGTDTQYF. In DNA, the CDR3 is TGCAGCGTTGAGTGGCGGGGCACAGATACGCAGTATTTT.

This clonotype has just a few counts. V and J are TRBV7-2 and TRBJ1-2; 7 bases agree with TRBD1. The germline V gene encodes CDR1 SGHTA and CDR2 FQGNSA. This CDR3 spans 13 amino acids. The ends lost 5 bases at V and 5 bases at J; junction bases unmatched: 5. CDR3 in DNA: TGTGCCAGCAGCGAGACAGGGTTTTATGGCTACACCTTC. This codes for CASSETGFYGYTF.